This entry lists 23 T cell receptor beta chains sequenced from one sample in a study of blood T cell repertoires in COVID-19. Repertoires were generated with immunoSEQ multiplex PCR, while TCRdb's copy carries only in-frame clones and drops some. This sample has under 250,000 clones, with around four fifths found just once. The sample taken for sequencing was peripheral blood. Receptors were obtained from a man between 45 and 60 years old with active or convalescent COVID-19.

The chain couples TRBV5-1 to TRBJ1-4, with TRBD1 matching over 9 bases. V lost 0 bases, J lost 7 bases, and 4 bases stayed unmatched. Germline CDR1 reads SGHRS; CDR2 reads YFSETQ. The CDR3 loop spans 15 amino acids. The CDR3 region is CASSLDRGRGEKLFF. The CDR3 DNA reads TGCGCCAGCAGCTTGGACAGGGGGCGCGGTGAAAAACTGTTTTTT.

This chain uses TRBV5-1 with TRBJ2-3; D gene unclear. The V gene's germline CDR1 is SGHRS and CDR2 YFSETQ. This CDR3 region has 15 residues. The ends were cut back, 0 bases at V and 0 bases at J, with 8 bases in the middle. CDR3 coding DNA: TGCGCCAGCAGCTTGGGCTTGACTAGCACAGATACGCAGTATTTT. It translates to CASSLGLTSTDTQYF.

This chain joins TRBV28 and TRBJ1-2; D might be TRBD1 (6 bases). The CDR3 runs 14 residues. The V end was cut by 3 bases, the J end by 2 bases, with 10 bases between. Germline CDR1 reads MDHEN; CDR2 reads SYDVKM. Here the CDR3 DNA reads TGTGCCAGCAGTTTGTGGCAGGGGAACTATGGCTACACCTTC. Translated, it gives CASSLWQGNYGYTF.

This chain uses TRBV29-1 with TRBJ1-2; no definite D call. The CDR3 covers 13 residues. In germline, CDR1 is SQVTM, CDR2 ANQGSEA. Between the trimmed V and J ends, which lost 2 bases and 3 bases, there was a span of 10 bases. The CDR3 DNA reads TGCAGCGTTGAATGGGAGAGGGACTATGGCTACACCTTC. This encodes CSVEWERDYGYTF.

The chain joins TRBV9 to TRBJ2-1; 9 positions agree with TRBD2. V lost 8 bases to trimming and J lost 9 bases; unmatched junction nucleotides: 18. This CDR3 has 16 amino acids. Germline V gene data show CDR1 as SGDLS and CDR2 as YYNGEE. CDR3 loop: CASSLAGGTLSGEQFF. The DNA for the CDR3 is TGTGCCAGTTCCCTGGCGGGGGGGACCCTCAGCGGTGAGCAGTTCTTC.

J is TRBJ1-5 and V is TRBV18; 9 bases line up with TRBD1. This CDR3 has 17 amino acids. Trimming removed 3 bases from V and 0 bases from J; junction bases left unmatched: 6. Germline values: CDR1 KGHSH, CDR2 LQKENI. The CDR3 protein is CASSPGQGKFSNQPQHF. The CDR3 DNA follows: TGTGCCAGCTCACCCGGACAGGGGAAGTTTAGCAATCAGCCCCAGCATTTT.

The chain combines TRBV15 with TRBJ1-1; the match to TRBD1 covers 7 bases. From germline, CDR1 is LNHNV and CDR2 YYDKDF (reference sequence). With 5 bases clipped from V and 2 bases from J, the junction kept 8 bases outside the gene matches. The CDR3 loop spans 15 amino acids. For the CDR3, the DNA is TGTGCCACCAGCGGGAACAGGGGATATAACACTGAAGCTTTCTTT. Translation gives CATSGNRGYNTEAFF.

This clone has just a few counts. V and J are TRBV10-2 and TRBJ2-7; D may be TRBD2 (6 bases). This CDR3 comprises 14 residues. Germline CDR1 is WSHSY and CDR2 is SAAADI. Trimming took off 6 bases at V and 4 bases at J, with 16 bases between the two ends. The CDR3 DNA follows: TGCGCCAGCAGCAGTAGCGGAGGGAGGTACGAGCAGTACTTC. Translated: CASSSSGGRYEQYF.

This rearrangement joins TRBV27 to TRBJ1-3; no reliable D call. Per germline, CDR1 MNHEY and CDR2 SMNVEV (reference sequence). This CDR3 is 14 amino acids long. Trimming left V 8 bases short and J 0 bases short, with 11 bases between. CDR3 sequence (DNA): TGTGCCAGCCGGGAGATAAGCTCTGGAAACACCATATATTTT. As protein: CASREISSGNTIYF.

This chain uses TRBV10-3 with TRBJ1-2; 8 nucleotides agree with TRBD1. Per germline, CDR1 ENHRY and CDR2 SYGVKD. The CDR3 length is 13 residues. The ends lost 3 bases at V and 8 bases at J; junction bases unmatched: 5. CDR3 region: CAISERTGHGYTF. CDR3 bases: TGTGCCATCAGTGAAAGGACAGGGCACGGCTACACCTTC.

This clone was seen only once. V is TRBV20-1 and J is TRBJ1-2, with D uncertain. The CDR3 extends over 12 amino acids. V dropped 3 bases and J dropped 4 bases, with 9 bases sitting between them. The germline CDR1 and CDR2 sequences are DFQATT and SNEGSKA (reference sequence). CDR3 DNA: TGCAGTGCTAGTGGCAGTCCCTATGGCTACACCTTC. This translates into CSASGSPYGYTF.

This sequence joins TRBV3-1 (or the pseudogene TRBV3-2) and TRBJ2-1; 15 bases match TRBD2. This CDR3 comprises 16 residues. Germline CDR1 LGHDT, CDR2 YNNKEL (reference sequence). Trimming at V came to 6 bases and at J to 5 bases, leaving 5 bases not matched to a gene. This CDR3 reads CASRGLAGGGNNEQFF. The CDR3 DNA reads TGTGCCAGCAGGGGACTAGCGGGAGGAGGCAACAATGAGCAGTTCTTC.

Concerning this clone itself: The junction departs from germline at one end; a sequencing error may be responsible. The gene calls are TRBV7-7 and TRBJ2-1, with 14 bases matching TRBD2. Germline V gene sequence: CDR1 SSHAT, CDR2 FNYEAQ (reference sequence). This CDR3 comprises 15 residues. The CDR3 region has the DNA TGTGCTAGCAGCTTAGGGACTAGCGGGAGAAATGAGCAGTTCTTC. Translating it yields CASSLGTSGRNEQFF.

J is TRBJ2-1 and V is TRBV19, with 8 bases matching TRBD2. The CDR3 is 15 residues long. Germline V gene data show CDR1 as LNHDA and CDR2 as SQIVND (reference sequence). V was pared by 3 bases and J by 9 bases, with 10 bases of the junction left unmatched. The CDR3 reads CASSIILRGVGEQFF. The CDR3, as DNA: TGTGCCAGTAGTATTATTTTGCGGGGGGTGGGTGAGCAGTTCTTC.

The chain is built from TRBV19 and TRBJ1-1, with D unresolved. In germline, CDR1 is LNHDA, CDR2 SQIVND (reference sequence). V was shortened by 7 bases and J by 5 bases, with 11 bases between the two germline ends. The CDR3 runs 12 residues. As DNA, the CDR3 is TGTGCCAGTAACGATGCTAGGACTGAAGCTTTCTTT. Its translation is CASNDARTEAFF.

The V call is TRBV9, the J call TRBJ1-1, with D possibly TRBD1 on 6 matching bases. Germline loops: CDR1 SGDLS, CDR2 YYNGEE. V was cut by 4 bases and J by 4 bases, with 17 bases left in between. The CDR3 consists of 15 residues. CDR3 region: CASSRGGGGSTEAFF. The CDR3 region has the DNA TGTGCCAGCAGCAGAGGGGGGGGCGGGAGCACTGAAGCTTTCTTT.

This clone was seen ten or more times. The V gene is TRBV18, the J gene TRBJ1-1; D unresolved. Germline CDR1 reads KGHSH; CDR2 reads LQKENI. Trimming took off 6 bases at V and 0 bases at J, with 8 bases between the two ends. CDR3 length: 13 amino acids. CDR3 sequence (DNA): TGTGCCAGCTCTTACAGCATGAACACTGAAGCTTTCTTT. It is translated as CASSYSMNTEAFF.

V and J are TRBV16 and TRBJ1-5; 7 positions agree with TRBD1. The V and J ends lost 2 bases and 1 base, in that order; junction bases with no gene match: 11. This CDR3 has 18 residues. The V gene's germline CDR1 is KGHSY and CDR2 FQNENV. CDR3 DNA: TGTGCCAGCAGCCAACGTGACAGGGTCGGGGACAGCAATCAGCCCCAGCATTTT. This encodes CASSQRDRVGDSNQPQHF.

This clone showed up just a few times. The chain joins TRBV3-1 (or the pseudogene TRBV3-2) to TRBJ2-2; D not certain. V was clipped by 1 base and J by 4 bases, with 10 bases between them. The germline CDR1 and CDR2 sequences are LGHDT and YNNKEL (reference sequence). The CDR3 runs to 15 residues. CDR3 bases: TGTGCCAGCAGCCAAGGGAACAGCCTCACCGGGGAGCTGTTTTTT. This gives the protein CASSQGNSLTGELFF.

The chain carries TRBV3-1 (or the pseudogene TRBV3-2) and TRBJ1-4; D is uncertain. CDR1 and CDR2 (germline): LGHDT, YNNKEL (reference sequence). CDR3 length equals 16 residues. With 0 bases removed from V and 0 bases from J, the gap between germline ends came to 8 bases. The CDR3 coding sequence is TGTGCCAGCAGCCAAGATCCCAGGCCAACTAATGAAAAACTGTTTTTT. Protein sequence: CASSQDPRPTNEKLFF.

This rearrangement joins TRBV3-1 (or the pseudogene TRBV3-2) to TRBJ2-5; the match to TRBD2 covers 8 bases. Per the germline V gene, CDR1 is LGHDT and CDR2 is YNNKEL (reference sequence). This CDR3 spans 16 amino acids. The V segment lost 1 base and the J segment 1 base; nucleotides outside the gene matches: 5. The CDR3 DNA sequence: TGTGCCAGCAGCCAAGGCCTTAGCGGGGTCCAAGAGACCCAGTACTTC. Amino acid sequence: CASSQGLSGVQETQYF.

This chain uses TRBV30 with TRBJ1-1; 9 bases match TRBD1. The length of the CDR3 is 16 residues. Germline V gene sequence: CDR1 GTSNPN, CDR2 SVGIG (reference sequence). Trimming at V came to 2 bases and at J to 0 bases, leaving 7 bases not matched to a gene. CDR3 amino acids: CAWSMDRGTMNTEAFF. CDR3 bases: TGTGCCTGGAGTATGGACAGGGGAACTATGAACACTGAAGCTTTCTTT.

V and J are TRBV28 and TRBJ1-6; 9 nucleotides match TRBD1. Germline V gene data show CDR1 as MDHEN and CDR2 as SYDVKM. V shed 4 bases and J 9 bases; nucleotides not matched to a gene: 7. The CDR3 runs 15 residues. The CDR3 nucleotides are TGTGCCAGCAGTTCGGGAGCGGACAGGGGTTCACCCCTCCACTTT. The encoded protein is CASSSGADRGSPLHF.